This T cell receptor (beta chain) emerged from a study of shared clonotypes between healthy human individuals. V lost 1 base and J 5 bases, leaving 9 bases between the germline ends. CDR1 and CDR2 (germline): SGHDT, YYEEEE. The CDR3 length is 13 residues. Using immunoSEQ multiplex PCR, the repertoire was profiled, and TCRdb retains in-frame clones only, with some absent. The table records around 1.5 million clones, 98% of them present only once. Sequenced sample: naive CD4+ T cells sorted from blood. Subset reported: CD45RA+ positively selected. The chain links TRBV5-6 to TRBJ1-1; D possibly corresponds to TRBD1 (6 bases). The receptor was derived from a young man in good health. The CDR3 region has the DNA TGTGCCAGCAGCTTGCAGGGGAGGACTGAAGCTTTCTTT. It is translated as CASSLQGRTEAFF.